The 22 T cell receptor beta chains given below trace back to one sample, sequenced in a study of siplizumab effects on memory and regulatory T cells. Generated by immunoSEQ multiplex PCR, the TCRdb table keeps only in-frame clones and is missing some. This sample has approximately 100,000 clones, with around 95% found just once. Input material: non-Treg CD4+ T cells sorted from blood. These receptors were obtained from a human donor in good health.

V usage is TRBV4-2 and J usage is TRBJ1-6; the D gene is possibly TRBD1 (6 bases). Germline CDR1 and CDR2: LGHNA and YNFKEQ. The CDR3 is 15 residues long. The V end lost 0 bases, the J end lost 10 bases, and 13 bases lay between the germline ends. DNA for the CDR3: TGTGCCAGCAGCCAAGATATAACAGGGAACTCACCCCTCCACTTT. Its protein product is CASSQDITGNSPLHF.

The chain uses TRBV4-1 and TRBJ2-5; D tentatively fits TRBD1 or TRBD2 (5 bases each). Per the germline V gene, CDR1 is MGHRA and CDR2 is YSYEKL. Trimming left V 4 bases short and J 5 bases short, with 14 bases between. The CDR3 sequence is 14 residues long. The CDR3 reads CASSRGTIGETQYF. Here the CDR3 DNA reads TGCGCCAGCAGCCGGGGGACGATAGGGGAGACCCAGTACTTC.

The chain employs TRBV6-5 and TRBJ2-7; TRBD2 might be the D (5 bases). From germline, CDR1 is MNHEY and CDR2 SVGAGI. The CDR3 runs to 15 residues. With 2 bases removed from V and 3 bases from J, the gap between germline ends came to 14 bases. CDR3 coding DNA: TGTGCCAGCAGTTACGCCCGCCGAGGACTCTACGAGCAGTACTTC. Protein: CASSYARRGLYEQYF.

This sequence joins TRBV10-2 and TRBJ2-1; D is uncertain. The V and J ends lost 7 bases and 7 bases respectively, with 20 bases between them. Germline values: CDR1 WSHSY, CDR2 SAAADI. The CDR3 sequence is 15 residues long. The CDR3 DNA follows: TGCGCCAGCATAGATACTACCGCCCTAGGGAATGAGCAGTTCTTC. It encodes CASIDTTALGNEQFF.

The rearrangement joins TRBV5-1 to TRBJ2-5; D not resolved. Trimming cost V 7 bases and J 1 base, with 8 bases left between them. This CDR3 is 12 amino acids long. Germline V lookup: CDR1 SGHRS, CDR2 YFSETQ. In DNA, the CDR3 is TGCGCCAGCCGGCTGATCCAAGAGACCCAGTACTTC. Translated: CASRLIQETQYF. The variable domain in full, completed from reference TRBV5-1 and TRBJ2-5, reads KAGVTQTPRYLIKTRGQQVTLSCSPISGHRSVSWYQQTPGQGLQFLFEYFSETQRNKGNFPGRFSGRQFSNSRSEMNVSTLELGDSALYLCASRLIQETQYFGPGTRLLVL.

V usage is TRBV6-1 and J usage is TRBJ1-1; maybe TRBD1 (5 bases). The CDR3 length is 14 residues. Germline CDR1 is MNHNS and CDR2 is SASEGT. The V and J ends lost 5 bases and 1 base respectively, with 11 bases between them. The CDR3 DNA is TGTGCCAGCAGTCCTGCCGGGGGGAACACTGAAGCTTTCTTT. This translates into CASSPAGGNTEAFF.

V gene TRBV27 combines with J gene TRBJ2-2, with a possible D match to TRBD1 (5 bases). This CDR3 is 15 amino acids long. Per the germline V gene, CDR1 is MNHEY and CDR2 is SMNVEV (reference sequence). V lost 0 bases to trimming and J lost 7 bases, with 12 bases between them. CDR3 in DNA: TGTGCCAGCAGTTTATCCCCGACAGCGTTCGGGGAGCTGTTTTTT. Translated: CASSLSPTAFGELFF.

The chain combines TRBV6-5 with TRBJ1-1; perhaps TRBD1 as D (6 bases). CDR1 and CDR2 from the germline V gene are MNHEY and SVGAGI. With 4 bases removed from V and 1 base from J, the gap between germline ends came to 10 bases. The CDR3 sequence is 14 residues long. The CDR3 sequence: CASSSDRPNTEAFF. CDR3 in DNA: TGTGCCAGCAGTTCAGACAGGCCGAACACTGAAGCTTTCTTT.

The chain recombines TRBV7-2 with TRBJ1-2, with D maybe TRBD1 (6 bases). V was cut by 6 bases and J by 4 bases, with 15 bases left in between. In germline, CDR1 is SGHTA, CDR2 FQGNSA. The CDR3 length is 14 residues. In DNA, the CDR3 is TGTGCCAGCAGAACGACCCAGGGGCGCTATGGCTACACCTTC. This gives the protein CASRTTQGRYGYTF. Full variable domain (rest looked up from reference TRBV7-2 and TRBJ1-2): GAGVSQSPSNKVTEKGKDVELRCDPISGHTALYWYRQSLGQGLEFLIYFQGNSAPDKSGLPSDRFSAERTGGSVSTLTIQRTQQEDSAVYLCASRTTQGRYGYTFGSGTRLTVV.

The chain couples TRBV4-1 to TRBJ2-5; no reliable D call. In germline, CDR1 is MGHRA, CDR2 YSYEKL. V was shortened by 1 base and J by 5 bases, with 11 bases between the two germline ends. There are 14 residues in the CDR3. The CDR3 loop reads CASSQVGLLETQYF. DNA for the CDR3: TGCGCCAGCAGCCAAGTAGGGTTGTTGGAGACCCAGTACTTC.

The chain recombines TRBV2 with TRBJ2-7, with no clear D. The CDR3 totals 12 residues. Trimming pared 7 bases from V and 1 base from J, leaving 8 bases between. CDR1 and CDR2 (germline): SNHLY, FYNNEI. As DNA, the CDR3 is TGTGCCAGCAAGAGGCTATCCTACGAGCAGTACTTC. It is translated as CASKRLSYEQYF.

The chain links TRBV7-9 to TRBJ2-1, with 7 bases lining up with TRBD2. The CDR3 is 16 amino acids. The germline gives CDR1 SEHNR, CDR2 FQNEAQ (reference sequence). Losses at the gene ends were 5 bases for V and 0 bases for J; bases not matched to a gene: 7. The DNA for the CDR3 is TGTGCCAGCAGCGAGGGAGGGGCTAGCTCCTACAATGAGCAGTTCTTC. It codes for CASSEGGASSYNEQFF.

The chain uses TRBV7-3 and TRBJ2-5; 10 bases are shared with TRBD2. The CDR3 length is 15 residues. CDR1 is SGHTA and CDR2 is FQGTGA in the germline V gene. The ends lost 4 bases at V and 1 base at J; junction bases unmatched: 3. The CDR3 region has the DNA TGTGCCAGCAGCTCAGCGGGGGGGCCCCAAGAGACCCAGTACTTC. It is translated as CASSSAGGPQETQYF.

The rearrangement uses TRBV6-5 and TRBJ2-1; the match to TRBD1 covers 11 bases. The CDR3 has 16 residues. Germline assignment: CDR1 MNHEY and CDR2 SVGAGI. V gave up 4 bases and J gave up 4 bases; unmatched junction bases: 6. The CDR3 loop reads CASSSGTGGRYNEQFF. CDR3 nucleotides: TGTGCCAGCAGTTCCGGGACAGGGGGTAGATACAATGAGCAGTTCTTC.

V usage is TRBV7-2 and J usage is TRBJ2-7; a weak D match, TRBD2 (6 bases). Trimming stripped 2 bases from V and 5 bases from J, with 19 bases between. In germline, CDR1 is SGHTA, CDR2 FQGNSA. This CDR3 has 16 residues. CDR3: CASSLQSRGTRDEQYF. The CDR3 DNA sequence: TGTGCCAGCAGCTTACAGTCGCGGGGCACGCGGGACGAGCAGTACTTC.

The CDR3 DNA reads TGTGCCAGCAGCTTACAGCCCACTGAAGCTTTCTTT. It specifies CASSLQPTEAFF. The chain joins TRBV7-9 to TRBJ1-1; D not resolved. CDR3 size: 12 residues. Germline V gene sequence: CDR1 SEHNR, CDR2 FQNEAQ (reference sequence). The ends were cut back, 2 bases at V and 4 bases at J, with 5 bases in the middle.

This clone has more than one count but fewer than ten. V usage is TRBV14 and J usage is TRBJ2-7; 7 bases are shared with TRBD2. Germline V lookup: CDR1 SGHDN, CDR2 FVKESK. The CDR3 runs 13 residues. The junction had 3 bases not matched to a gene; V was cut back by 4 bases and J by 3 bases. This chain's CDR3 is CASSPLAVYEQYF. The CDR3 DNA reads as TGTGCCAGCAGCCCGCTAGCGGTCTACGAGCAGTACTTC. Combining the CDR3 with reference TRBV14 and TRBJ2-7 gives the whole variable domain EAGVTQFPSHSVIEKGQTVTLRCDPISGHDNLYWYRRVMGKEIKFLLHFVKESKQDESGMPNNRFLAERTGGTYSTLKVQPAELEDSGVYFCASSPLAVYEQYFGPGTRLTVT.

V and J are TRBV23-1 and TRBJ2-7; D uncertain. TRBV23-1 is identified as an open reading frame with a role that is uncertain. V dropped 2 bases and J dropped 6 bases, with 20 bases sitting between them. This CDR3 is 16 amino acids long. CDR3 in amino acids: CASSQQEYRLKSEQYF. CDR3 coding DNA: TGCGCCAGCAGTCAACAGGAGTATCGATTAAAATCCGAGCAGTACTTC.

V usage is TRBV9 and J usage is TRBJ2-1; 7 bases agree with TRBD2. J lost 2 bases, V lost 0 bases, and 2 bases had no gene match. The germline gives CDR1 SGDLS, CDR2 YYNGEE. The CDR3 sequence is 15 residues long. CDR3 region: CASSVGGGTYNEQFF. DNA for the CDR3: TGTGCCAGCAGCGTAGGCGGGGGAACCTACAATGAGCAGTTCTTC.

This clone was recorded once. The rearrangement uses TRBV7-2 and TRBJ2-7; D gene unclear. The CDR3 is 15 amino acids. Germline CDR1 and CDR2: SGHTA and FQGNSA. V dropped 5 bases and J dropped 0 bases, with 14 bases sitting between them. CDR3 amino acids: CASSLTDLSSYEQYF. The DNA for the CDR3 is TGTGCCAGCAGCCTAACAGACCTCAGCTCCTACGAGCAGTACTTC.

This chain uses TRBV7-2 with TRBJ2-3; D remains unclear. The CDR3 consists of 13 residues. The germline V and J ends were trimmed by 6 bases and 1 base, with 8 bases remaining between them. Germline values: CDR1 SGHTA, CDR2 FQGNSA. The CDR3 sequence: CASRRHRTDTQYF. DNA of the CDR3: TGTGCCAGCAGGCGACACCGCACAGATACGCAGTATTTT.

This rearrangement joins TRBV6-1 to TRBJ1-5; the D gene is possibly TRBD1 (6 bases). The CDR3 loop spans 14 amino acids. V was shortened by 9 bases and J by 4 bases, with 16 bases between the two germline ends. Per germline, CDR1 MNHNS and CDR2 SASEGT. DNA of the CDR3: TGTGCCAGTTTTACAGGGAACCCAAATCAGCCCCAGCATTTT. Its protein product is CASFTGNPNQPQHF.